This T cell receptor beta chain was identified in a study of blood T cells in healthy people across ages. Per sample, at least 5 micrograms of total RNA were extracted. Next came a second PCR, run for about 6 to 12 cycles, which used a sample-barcoded 5' primer along with a J-beta primer mix. A tag from a template-switch adaptor with 12 random nucleotides marked each cDNA molecule. TCRdb analysed the 5' RACE reads with MiXCR anew, one entry per CDR3 protein. The table includes around 940,000 distinct CDR3 sequences, roughly 51% detected once. Trimming cost V 1 base and J 6 bases, with 16 bases left between them. This CDR3 comprises 16 residues. Germline CDR1 and CDR2: LGHDT and YNNKEL (reference sequence).

Sequenced sample: blood. The V and J genes are TRBV3-1 and TRBJ1-5, with a possible D match to TRBD1 (5 bases). The TCR comes from an older woman in good health. CDR3 loop: CASSQGQAGRSQPQHF. As DNA, the CDR3 is TGTGCCAGCAGCCAAGGGCAGGCAGGGCGCTCTCAGCCCCAGCATTTT.